The clone carrying this T cell receptor (beta chain) has only a few counts. Its antigen is undetermined. This entry is derived from a study of T cell repertoires in cytomegalovirus infection. In the study overall: It was the public TCR beta signatures that indicated both CMV infection and matching HLA type.

TCRdb fed the reads into MiXCR, producing one record per CDR3 protein. This sample has 400,000 or so distinct CDR3 sequences, with roughly a third found just once. V gave up 2 bases and J gave up 5 bases, with 15 bases separating them. Looked up from germline, CDR1 is MNHEY and CDR2 is SVGAGI. The CDR3 is made up of 15 amino acids. General study points: The cumulative frequency of public TCR beta families identified carriers of CMV plus the relevant HLA. HLA-C-restricted CMV clonotypes gave the most frequent clonotype in two of eight donors.

The clonotype was recovered from a human donor in good health (CMV status not recorded). Some clones in this sample may be carry-over from other donors' samples. V and J are TRBV6-5 and TRBJ1-2, with D tentatively TRBD1 (5 bases). The sequenced material came from PBMCs. The CDR3 sequence is CASSYRGRELYGYTF. The DNA for the CDR3 is TGTGCCAGCAGTTACCGGGGCAGGGAGTTGTATGGCTACACCTTC.